These 13 T cell receptor beta chains share one sample of origin, sequenced in a study of CD8+ T cells in alopecia areata. The sorting of pooled cutaneous lymph node cells relied on CD4, CD8alpha, NKG2D, NKG2ACE and other markers. TCR sequencing used cDNA made by reverse transcription of extracted RNA. Some clones are missing from TCRdb's copy, which holds only in-frame ones; the method was immunoSEQ multiplex PCR. The table lists 200,000 to 300,000 clones, with no singletons. Sequenced sample: CD4+ T cells sorted from a lymph node. Source of these receptors: a C3H/HeJ mouse with alopecia areata. The strain bears MHC haplotype H2-k.

To note about this clone: Mouse gene names and germline throughout. The read gets to within 3 residues of the CDR3 end, and the germline J gene fills in the rest. The chain uses TRBV19 and TRBJ1-6; a possible D gene is TRBD1 (6 bases). TRBJ1-6 falls under the ORF class, with uncertain function. This CDR3 contains 16 residues. Germline V gives CDR1 FNHDT, CDR2 SITEND (reference sequence). Deletions cut 0 bases from V and 0 bases from J, with 7 bases between. Incomplete CDR3 DNA: TGTGCCAGCAGTATAGACAGGGCTTCCTATAATTCGCCC. Encoded protein: CASSIDRASYNSP. The whole CDR3 region reads CASSIDRASYNSPLYF.

This clone was observed a few times. All gene names here are mouse names. The CDR3 end is not reached by the read, which stops 4 residues before it; the germline J gene fills it in. This same CDR3 is encoded by further DNA sequences in the sample. The chain combines TRBV1 with TRBJ2-5; the D is unclear. CDR3 size: 12 residues. Germline-derived CDR1 and CDR2 are NSQYPW and LRSPGD (reference sequence). The chain's CDR3 is CTCSARVDTQYF. The sequenced CDR3 bases are TGCACCTGCAGTGCGAGGGTAGAC.

This clone was observed a handful of times. Gene names are mouse gene names. The missing CDR3 end, 4 residues past where the read stops, is filled in from the germline J gene. The rearrangement uses TRBV19 and TRBJ2-2; a weak D match, TRBD2 (5 bases). V lost 6 bases and J 0 bases, leaving 6 bases between the germline ends. Germline V CDR1 and CDR2: FNHDT, SITEND (reference sequence). The CDR3 is 13 amino acids. CDR3 bases read: TGTGCCAGCACTGGGTCAAACACCGGG. It codes for CASTGSNTG. The full CDR3 is CASTGSNTGQLYF.

This clone was observed a few times. Gene names denote mouse genes. The read gets to within 4 residues of the CDR3 end, and the germline J gene fills in the rest. Other DNA variants within this sample encode the same CDR3. The V and J genes are TRBV13-2 and TRBJ2-5; 11 nucleotides match TRBD2. The germline V gene encodes CDR1 NNHNN and CDR2 SYGAGS (reference sequence). J lost 2 bases, V lost 2 bases, and 1 base had no gene match. The CDR3 has 15 residues. Incomplete CDR3 DNA: TGTGCCAGCGGTGAGGGGACTGGGGGCCAAGAC. Its translation is CASGEGTGGQD. The entire CDR3 protein reads CASGEGTGGQDTQYF.

About this clone itself: Mouse gene names and germline throughout. The read terminates 4 residues ahead of where the CDR3 ends, so the germline J gene completes it. This chain joins TRBV19 and TRBJ1-1, with 7 bases identical to TRBD1. The CDR3 is 13 amino acids. Germline CDR1 and CDR2: FNHDT and SITEND (reference sequence). Trimming cost V 2 bases and J 3 bases; bases outside gene matches: 1. CDR3 amino acids: CASSIDRDTEVFF. The sequenced CDR3 bases are TGTGCCAGCAGTATTGACAGGGACACA.

This clone was observed a few times. The genes and germline here are from mouse. Read sequence stops 4 residues before the CDR3 end, and the germline J gene provides the missing end. This sequence joins TRBV31 and TRBJ1-1; D is uncertain. V shed 0 bases and J shed 0 bases, with 5 bases lying between them. This CDR3 region has 13 residues. Germline CDR1 reads GKSSPN; CDR2 reads SITVG. The chain's CDR3 is CAWSLQENTEVFF. The part of the CDR3 DNA that was read is TGTGCCTGGAGTCTTCAGGAGAACACA.

A remark on this clone: Gene labels here are mouse ones. The CDR3 end is not reached by the read, which stops 4 residues before it; the germline J gene fills it in. The chain has TRBV14 and TRBJ2-5, with 10 bases lining up with TRBD1. The J segment lost 2 bases and the V segment lost 5 bases, leaving 5 bases of the junction unmatched. CDR1 and CDR2 (germline): SGHDT, FRDEAV. CDR3 length equals 15 residues. The chain's CDR3 is CASRPGTGVQDTQYF. The CDR3 bases that were read are TGTGCCAGCAGGCCCGGGACAGGGGTCCAAGAC.

As concerns this clone: Mouse gene names apply. The read is 4 residues too short to cover the CDR3 end, so that end is filled in from the germline J gene. V usage is TRBV19 and J usage is TRBJ2-1; D remains ambiguous. CDR3 length equals 14 residues. V lost 3 bases, J lost 1 base, and 8 bases lay in between. Per the germline V gene, CDR1 is FNHDT and CDR2 is SITEND (reference sequence). The sequenced part of the CDR3 DNA is TGTGCCAGCAGTACGACACCAAACTATGCT. It is translated as CASSTTPNYA. The entire CDR3 protein is CASSTTPNYAEQFF.

This clone was seen a handful of times. Gene labels here are mouse ones. The CDR3 is cut off 4 residues early in the read; its end comes from the germline J gene. Distinct nucleotide sequences in the sample also encode this CDR3. This rearrangement joins TRBV19 to TRBJ1-2; perhaps TRBD1 as D (6 bases). The germline V gene has CDR1 FNHDT and CDR2 SITEND (reference sequence). The CDR3 runs 14 residues. V lost 2 bases to trimming and J lost 0 bases, with 8 bases between them. The CDR3: CASSIPGANSDYTF. The CDR3 DNA, read in part, is TGTGCCAGCAGTATCCCAGGGGCAAACTCC. The whole variable domain, filled in from reference TRBV19 and TRBJ1-2, reads GGIITQTPKFLIGQEGQKLTLKCQQNFNHDTMYWYRQDSGKGLRLIYYSITENDLQKGDLSEGYDASREKKSSFSLTVTSAQKNEMAVFLCASSIPGANSDYTFGSGTRLLVI.

This clone was counted only a few times. Genes and germline are mouse. The sequence runs out 4 residues before the end of the CDR3; the remainder is reconstructed from the germline J gene. This rearrangement joins TRBV13-3 to TRBJ2-7, with TRBD2 matching 11 bases. The CDR3 runs 14 residues. Germline lookup yields CDR1 NNHDY and CDR2 SYVADS. Partial CDR3 DNA: TGTGCCAGCAGGGCACGGGACTGGGGGTAT. As protein: CASRARDWGY. The entire CDR3 protein reads CASRARDWGYEQYF.

The table lists this clone with a few counts. Gene names are mouse gene names. The CDR3 end lies 4 residues beyond the end of the read and is filled in from the germline J gene. The J gene is TRBJ2-1, the V gene TRBV13-1; TRBD2 agrees at 10 bases. With 1 base clipped from V and 5 bases from J, the junction kept 6 bases outside the gene matches. This CDR3 has 16 residues. Per the germline V gene, CDR1 is NSHNY and CDR2 is SYGAGN. The CDR3 sequence is CASSDRGLGGHAEQFF. The sequenced part of the CDR3 DNA is TGTGCCAGCAGTGATAGGGGGCTGGGGGGGCATGCT.

This clone was seen a few times. Mouse gene names and germline throughout. The read finishes 4 residues shy of the CDR3 end, and the germline J gene is used to complete it. The V and J genes are TRBV31 and TRBJ1-2, with 7 bases that match TRBD1. Germline loops: CDR1 GKSSPN, CDR2 SITVG. The ends lost 1 base at V and 4 bases at J; junction bases unmatched: 6. The CDR3 totals 14 residues. CDR3 residues: CAWSRQGSSSDYTF. CDR3 DNA, as far as it was read: TGTGCCTGGAGTCGACAGGGATCTTCCTCC.

There are a few counts of this clone. Mouse gene names apply. The CDR3 end is not reached by the read, which stops 4 residues before it; the germline J gene fills it in. The chain couples TRBV1 to TRBJ1-2, with D maybe TRBD1 (5 bases). This CDR3 contains 15 residues. Germline-derived CDR1 and CDR2 are NSQYPW and LRSPGD (reference sequence). CDR3 bases read: TGCACCTGCAGTGCAGATCAGACTGGGGGAGAC. It encodes CTCSADQTGGD. The full CDR3 reads CTCSADQTGGDDYTF.